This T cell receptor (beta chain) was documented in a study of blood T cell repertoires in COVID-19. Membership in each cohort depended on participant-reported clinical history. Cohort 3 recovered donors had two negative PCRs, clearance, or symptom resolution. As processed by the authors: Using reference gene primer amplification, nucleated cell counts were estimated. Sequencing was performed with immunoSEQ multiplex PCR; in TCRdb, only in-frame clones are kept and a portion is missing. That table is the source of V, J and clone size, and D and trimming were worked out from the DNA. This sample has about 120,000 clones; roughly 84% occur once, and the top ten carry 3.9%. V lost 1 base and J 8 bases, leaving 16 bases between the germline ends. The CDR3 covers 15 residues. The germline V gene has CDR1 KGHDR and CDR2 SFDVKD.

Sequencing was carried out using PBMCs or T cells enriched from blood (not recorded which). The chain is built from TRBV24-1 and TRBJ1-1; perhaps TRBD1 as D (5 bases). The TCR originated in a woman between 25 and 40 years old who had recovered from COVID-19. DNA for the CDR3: TGTGCCACCAGTGATTTCTCCTCCGGGACTGAAGAAGCTTTCTTT. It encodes CATSDFSSGTEEAFF.